This passage covers 5 T cell receptor beta chains from one sample sequenced in a study of molecular identifiers for immune sequencing clone quantification. TCRdb used MiXCR to reprocess the PCR reads, holding one entry per CDR3 protein. Altogether some 680,000 distinct CDR3 sequences are present, roughly 25% being singletons, with the ten largest covering 0.7% to 0.95%. The sequencing input was naive CD8+ T cells from blood, with Jurkat cell RNA spiked in. As to subset: FACS-sorted CD8+CD4-CCR7+CD45RA+ naive T cells. The origin of the receptors is a human donor in good health. Some libraries in this study had Jurkat cell RNA spiked in.

This clonotype appeared a few times. The chain links TRBV12-3 or TRBV12-4 to TRBJ2-3, with a possible D match to TRBD2 (6 bases). Trimming removed 1 base at V and 0 bases at J, with 14 bases between. The CDR3 has 17 amino acids. The CDR3 DNA sequence: TGTGCCAGCAGTTTAGAAGGGTTAGCGGATAGCACAGATACGCAGTATTTT. As protein: CASSLEGLADSTDTQYF.

The sample holds a few counts of this clonotype. The rearrangement joins TRBV18 to TRBJ1-2; the match to TRBD1 covers 9 bases. V was clipped by 1 base and J by 4 bases; unmatched bases: 4. This CDR3 has 15 amino acids. CDR1 and CDR2 from the germline V gene are KGHSH and LQKENI. The CDR3 here is CASSPLQGAVYGYTF. CDR3 DNA: TGTGCCAGCTCACCACTACAGGGGGCGGTCTATGGCTACACCTTC.

As regards this clonotype: A much larger clonotype is one base distant, so this may be a read error. The chain uses TRBV9 and TRBJ1-1; D perhaps matches TRBD1 (6 bases). Germline CDR1 and CDR2: SGDLS and YYNGEE. The CDR3 runs to 14 residues. The CDR3: CASSVGGGTTGAFF. The DNA of the CDR3 is TGTGCCAGCAGCGTTGGAGGGGGAACCACTGGAGCTTTCTTT. Full variable domain (missing parts from reference TRBV9 and TRBJ1-1): DSGVTQTPKHLITATGQRVTLRCSPRSGDLSVYWYQQSLDQGLQFLIQYYNGEERAKGNILERFSAQQFPDLHSELNLSSLELGDSALYFCASSVGGGTTGAFFGQGTRLTVV.

This clonotype has ten or more counts. The V call is TRBV6-2 or TRBV6-3, the J call TRBJ1-5, with TRBD1 as a possible D gene (5 bases). Germline V gene lookup returns CDR1 MNHEY and CDR2 SVGEGT. Trimming removed 3 bases at V and 3 bases at J, with 15 bases between. The CDR3 contains 16 residues. CDR3 loop: CASSYLDIKTNQPQHF. Here the CDR3 DNA reads TGTGCCAGCAGTTATCTGGACATCAAAACCAATCAGCCCCAGCATTTT.

V is TRBV27 and J is TRBJ2-3, with TRBD1 matching over 7 bases. The CDR3 spans 15 residues. The J segment lost 5 bases and the V segment lost 4 bases, leaving 9 bases of the junction unmatched. Germline V gene sequence: CDR1 MNHEY, CDR2 SMNVEV (reference sequence). The CDR3 loop reads CASSSLTGSLDTQYF. The CDR3 DNA follows: TGTGCCAGCAGTTCCCTGACAGGGAGTTTAGATACGCAGTATTTT.